A selection of T cell receptor beta chains follows, all from one sample in a study of regulatory dendritic cells for organ transplantation. TCRdb's table, derived via immunoSEQ multiplex PCR, lists solely in-frame clones and lacks some. The data hold tens of thousands of clones, with roughly 69% observed a single time. The sequenced material came from memory CD4+ T cells from blood. The source is a human donor in good health. The conserved cysteine and the conserved F or W are not part of the CDR3 here. The order of the fields is clone size, V gene, CDR3 protein. A row's size may be missing; if present it is once, few, many or a size class.

.,TRBV7-9,ASSLGAGRYNEQF
.,TRBV27,ASRRESTEAF
.,TRBV5-5,ASSIDRGLGGTGELF
.,TRBV19,ATRRGIQETQY
.,TRBV7-8,ASSLYGGRNTIY
.,TRBV7-7,ASRGGGSTGELF
.,TRBV29-1,SVGQGNTGELF
.,TRBV19,ASSPPQQRGYNEQF
.,TRBV6-4,ASSENRGQPQH
.,TRBV5-6,ASNTGVSGANVLT
.,TRBV7-9,ASNPGRTDQETQY
few,TRBV5-4,ASRTGGGEGYGYT
few,TRBV11-3,ASSLGAGSQETQY
once,TRBV4-1,ASSQDYGQGAYEQF
.,TRBV19,ASNAGGQGTQY
.,TRBV6-4,ASSLSQGHEQY
once,TRBV7-2,ASSSTDTQY
.,TRBV5-1,ASSLGSGGGYNEQF
.,TRBV2,ASMGTGYTDTQY
.,TRBV5-4,ASSQRQGTYEQY
.,TRBV2,ASLRGQGQETQY
.,TRBV4-3,ASSQERGRMDTQY
.,TRBV4-3,ASSQEAGGRQPQH
.,TRBV11-3,ASSLYPGQNTEAF
few,TRBV7-2,ASTVTYSSYEQY
.,TRBV7-9,ASSFSAGGTDTQY
.,TRBV16,ASSQSYEQY
.,TRBV9,ASSALGGYT
once,TRBV6-4,ASRRTGDYGYT
few,TRBV5-1,ASSYGLHNSPLH
once,TRBV6-5,ASSSDRSYRPQH
.,TRBV5-1,ASSQADRFTEAF
once,TRBV7-8,ASSSGTNSYEQY
.,TRBV5-4,ASRSRDRETSEAF
.,TRBV7-9,ASSQARDRVHGYT
.,TRBV7-8,ASSTRRDSSYNEQF
once,TRBV6-1,ASSERTSGVETQY
once,TRBV18,ASSPPLTVYEQY
.,TRBV11-2,ASREQGRTRSPLH
.,TRBV5-1,ASSFRQGDDYT
few,TRBV5-6,ASSLGLQTNEKLF
.,TRBV10-2,ASSDNRAGNQPQH
.,TRBV5-1,ASSSGQVQETQY
.,TRBV27,ASSFRQGVAKNIQY
.,TRBV30,AWSVGAQNTGELF
.,TRBV6-4,ASSDSPSTGRLDTQY
once,TRBV10-3,AMTGQVTDTQY
once,TRBV11-2,ASSLVAGGAYEQY
.,TRBV9,ASSPRGDRPYEQY
.,TRBV7-6,ASSLGRSKEVKETQY
.,TRBV7-8,ASSLFMETQY
.,TRBV19,ASTRGGRSSGNTIY
few,TRBV2,ASSEDVGMGEQF
.,TRBV6-5,ASSYSWTADQPQH
few,TRBV20-1,SAGTPLGAF
.,TRBV2,ASSGTGGSNQPQH
.,TRBV5-1,ASSARTGQGARGTEAF
.,TRBV5-1,ASSFFGGGSTDTQY
.,TRBV9,ASSVDGGSGGETQY